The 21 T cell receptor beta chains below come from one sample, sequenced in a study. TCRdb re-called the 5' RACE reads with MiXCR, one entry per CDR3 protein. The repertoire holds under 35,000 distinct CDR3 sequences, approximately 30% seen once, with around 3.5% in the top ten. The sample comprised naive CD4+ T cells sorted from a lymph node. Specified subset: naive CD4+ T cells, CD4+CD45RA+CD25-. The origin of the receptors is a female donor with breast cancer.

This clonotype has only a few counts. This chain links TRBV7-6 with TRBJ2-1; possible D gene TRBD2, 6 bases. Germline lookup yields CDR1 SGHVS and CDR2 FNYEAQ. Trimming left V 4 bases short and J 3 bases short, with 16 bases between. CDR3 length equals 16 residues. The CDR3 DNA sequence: TGTGCCAGCAGCTGGGAGGCCGGGACCGACTACAATGAGCAGTTCTTC. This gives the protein CASSWEAGTDYNEQFF.

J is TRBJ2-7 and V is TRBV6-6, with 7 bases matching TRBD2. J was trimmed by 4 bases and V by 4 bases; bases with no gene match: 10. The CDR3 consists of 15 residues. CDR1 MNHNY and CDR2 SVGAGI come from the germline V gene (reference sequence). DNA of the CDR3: TGTGCCAGCAGTTCACTTCCTCGAGCGGGGTACGAGCAGTACTTC. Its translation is CASSSLPRAGYEQYF.

The CDR3 DNA follows: TGTGCCACCAGTGAGGGGACAGACCCTCGCGAGCAGTACTTC. This sequence encodes CATSEGTDPREQYF. This chain uses TRBV24-1 with TRBJ2-7; 7 bases map to TRBD1. The CDR3 totals 14 residues. Germline CDR1 KGHDR, CDR2 SFDVKD. V dropped 4 bases and J dropped 6; count of bases not matched to a gene: 8.

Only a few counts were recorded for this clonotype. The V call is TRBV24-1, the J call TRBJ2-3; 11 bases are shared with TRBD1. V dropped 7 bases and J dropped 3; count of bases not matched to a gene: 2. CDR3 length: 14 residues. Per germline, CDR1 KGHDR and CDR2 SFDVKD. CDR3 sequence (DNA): TGTGCCACCAGGGGACAGGGGGGAACAGATACGCAGTATTTT. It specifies CATRGQGGTDTQYF.

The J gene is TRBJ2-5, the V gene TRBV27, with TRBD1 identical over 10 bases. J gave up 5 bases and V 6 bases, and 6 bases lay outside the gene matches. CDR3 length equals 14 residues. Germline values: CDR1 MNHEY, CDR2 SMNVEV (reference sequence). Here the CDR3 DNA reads TGTGCCAGCAGGTGGGACAGGGGTGGGGAGACCCAGTACTTC. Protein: CASRWDRGGETQYF.

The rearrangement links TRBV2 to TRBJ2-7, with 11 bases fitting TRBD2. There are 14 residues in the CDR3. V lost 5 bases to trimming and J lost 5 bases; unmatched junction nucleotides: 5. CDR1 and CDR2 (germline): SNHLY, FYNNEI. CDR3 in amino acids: CASSLSGRVNEQYF. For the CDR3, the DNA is TGTGCCAGCAGTCTTAGCGGGAGGGTAAACGAGCAGTACTTC. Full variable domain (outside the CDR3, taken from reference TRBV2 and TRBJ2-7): EPEVTQTPSHQVTQMGQEVILRCVPISNHLYFYWYRQILGQKVEFLVSFYNNEISEKSEIFDDQFSVERPDGSNFTLKIRSTKLEDSAMYFCASSLSGRVNEQYFGPGTRLTVT.

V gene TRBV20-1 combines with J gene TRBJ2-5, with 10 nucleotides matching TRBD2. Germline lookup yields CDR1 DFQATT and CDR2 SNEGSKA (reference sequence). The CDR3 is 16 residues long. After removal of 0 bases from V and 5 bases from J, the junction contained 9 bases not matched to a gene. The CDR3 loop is CSARDPASGRRETQYF. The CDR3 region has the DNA TGCAGTGCTAGAGATCCGGCTAGCGGGAGAAGGGAGACCCAGTACTTC.

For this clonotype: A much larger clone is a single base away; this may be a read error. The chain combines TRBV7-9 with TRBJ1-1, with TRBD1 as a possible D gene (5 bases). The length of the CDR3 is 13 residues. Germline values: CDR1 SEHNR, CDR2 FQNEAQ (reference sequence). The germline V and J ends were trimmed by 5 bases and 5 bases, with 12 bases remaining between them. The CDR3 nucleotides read TGTGCCAGCAGCCCGACAGATGAAACTGAAGCTTTCTTT. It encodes CASSPTDETEAFF. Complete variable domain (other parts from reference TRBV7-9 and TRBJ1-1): DTGVSQNPRHKITKRGQNVTFRCDPISEHNRLYWYRQTLGQGPEFLTYFQNEAQLEKSRLLSDRFSAERPKGSFSTLEIQRTEQGDSAMYLCASSPTDETEAFFGQGTRLTVV.

CDR3 DNA sequence: TGTGCCAGCAGTACAGGGCACCAAGAGACCCAGTACTTC. It codes for CASSTGHQETQYF. The chain couples TRBV6-5 to TRBJ2-5; D might be TRBD1 (6 bases). Trimming pared 5 bases from V and 0 bases from J, leaving 7 bases between. Germline values: CDR1 MNHEY, CDR2 SVGAGI. The CDR3 is 13 residues long.

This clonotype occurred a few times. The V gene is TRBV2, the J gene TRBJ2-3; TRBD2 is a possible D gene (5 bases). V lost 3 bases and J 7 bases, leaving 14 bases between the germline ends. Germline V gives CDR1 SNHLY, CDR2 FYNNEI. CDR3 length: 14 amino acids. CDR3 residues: CASSETNPRNTQYF. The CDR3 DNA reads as TGTGCCAGCAGTGAGACTAACCCCCGTAATACGCAGTATTTT.

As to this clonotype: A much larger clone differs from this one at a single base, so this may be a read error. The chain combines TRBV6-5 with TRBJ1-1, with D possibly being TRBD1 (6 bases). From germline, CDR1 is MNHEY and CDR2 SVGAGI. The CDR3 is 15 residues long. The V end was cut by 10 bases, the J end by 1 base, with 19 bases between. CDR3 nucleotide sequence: TGTGCCAACAGATATAGGGACATCGAGAACACTGAAGCTTTCTTT. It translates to CANRYRDIENTEAFF.

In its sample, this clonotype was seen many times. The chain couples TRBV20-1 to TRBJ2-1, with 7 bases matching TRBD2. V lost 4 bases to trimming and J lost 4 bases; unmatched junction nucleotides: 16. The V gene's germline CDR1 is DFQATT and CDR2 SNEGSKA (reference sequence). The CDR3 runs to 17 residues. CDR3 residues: CSAIAPRGGKVYNEQFF. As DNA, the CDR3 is TGCAGTGCTATAGCCCCCCGGGGAGGGAAAGTTTACAATGAGCAGTTCTTC.

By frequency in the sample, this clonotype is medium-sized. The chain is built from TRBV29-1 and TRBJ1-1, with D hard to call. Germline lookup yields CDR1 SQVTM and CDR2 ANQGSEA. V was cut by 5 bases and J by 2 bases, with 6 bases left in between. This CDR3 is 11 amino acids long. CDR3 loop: CSVNDNTEAFF. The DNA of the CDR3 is TGCAGCGTTAATGATAACACTGAAGCTTTCTTT. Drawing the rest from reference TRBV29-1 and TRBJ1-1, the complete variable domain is SAVISQKPSRDICQRGTSLTIQCQVDSQVTMMFWYRQQPGQSLTLIATANQGSEATYESGFVIDKFPISRPNLTFSTLTVSNMSPEDSSIYLCSVNDNTEAFFGQGTRLTVV.

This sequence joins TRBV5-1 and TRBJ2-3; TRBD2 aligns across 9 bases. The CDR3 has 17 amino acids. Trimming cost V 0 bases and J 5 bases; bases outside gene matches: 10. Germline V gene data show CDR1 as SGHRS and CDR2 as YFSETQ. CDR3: CASSLAASSGMIDTQYF. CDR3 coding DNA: TGCGCCAGCAGCTTGGCCGCGTCTAGCGGGATGATAGATACGCAGTATTTT.

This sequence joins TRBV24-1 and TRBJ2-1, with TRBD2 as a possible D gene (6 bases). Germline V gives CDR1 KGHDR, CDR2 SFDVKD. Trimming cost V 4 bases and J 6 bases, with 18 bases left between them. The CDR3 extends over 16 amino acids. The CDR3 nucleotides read TGTGCCACCAGTGACTGGGACTTCCAAAAACGCAATGAGCAGTTCTTC. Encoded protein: CATSDWDFQKRNEQFF.

This CDR3 is CSATGTTEDNEQFF. The CDR3 bases are TGCAGTGCGACCGGGACTACTGAGGACAATGAGCAGTTCTTC. The rearrangement uses TRBV20-1 and TRBJ2-1, with 7 bases that match TRBD2. Germline assignment: CDR1 DFQATT and CDR2 SNEGSKA (reference sequence). The V and J ends lost 6 bases and 5 bases, in that order; junction bases with no gene match: 10. This CDR3 region has 14 residues.

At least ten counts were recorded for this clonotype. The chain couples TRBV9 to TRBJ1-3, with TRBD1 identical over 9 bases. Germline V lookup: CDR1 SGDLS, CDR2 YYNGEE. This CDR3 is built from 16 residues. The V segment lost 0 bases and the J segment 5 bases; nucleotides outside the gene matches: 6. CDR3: CASSVEGTGSRNTIYF. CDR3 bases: TGTGCCAGCAGCGTAGAGGGGACAGGGTCGCGAAACACCATATATTTT. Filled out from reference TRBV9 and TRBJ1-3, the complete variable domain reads DSGVTQTPKHLITATGQRVTLRCSPRSGDLSVYWYQQSLDQGLQFLIQYYNGEERAKGNILERFSAQQFPDLHSELNLSSLELGDSALYFCASSVEGTGSRNTIYFGEGSWLTVV.

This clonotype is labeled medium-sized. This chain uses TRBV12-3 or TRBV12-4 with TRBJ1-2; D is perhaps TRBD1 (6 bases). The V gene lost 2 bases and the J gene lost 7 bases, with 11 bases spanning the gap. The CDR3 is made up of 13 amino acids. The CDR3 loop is CASSLSTGLGYTF. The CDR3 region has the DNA TGTGCCAGCAGTTTAAGTACAGGGCTTGGCTACACCTTC.

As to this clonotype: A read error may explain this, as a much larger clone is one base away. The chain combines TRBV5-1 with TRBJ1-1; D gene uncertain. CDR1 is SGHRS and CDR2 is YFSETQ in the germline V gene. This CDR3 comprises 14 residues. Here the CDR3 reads CTSSLAPGNTEAFF. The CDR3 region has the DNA TGCACCAGCAGCTTGGCTCCTGGGAACACTGAAGCTTTCTTT.

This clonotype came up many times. Here the CDR3 reads CASSYGLADTQYF. The CDR3 DNA is TGTGCCAGCAGTTACGGGCTAGCAGATACGCAGTATTTT. This sequence joins TRBV6-5 and TRBJ2-3; D remains unclear. Deletions cut 2 bases from V and 4 bases from J, with 7 bases between. Germline V gives CDR1 MNHEY, CDR2 SVGAGI. The CDR3 runs to 13 residues.

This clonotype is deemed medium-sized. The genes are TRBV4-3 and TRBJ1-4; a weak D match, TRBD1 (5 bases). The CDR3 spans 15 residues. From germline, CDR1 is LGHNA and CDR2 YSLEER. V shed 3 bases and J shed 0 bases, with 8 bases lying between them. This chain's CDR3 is CASSQDTATNEKLFF. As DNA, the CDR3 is TGCGCCAGCAGCCAGGACACCGCAACTAATGAAAAACTGTTTTTT.